These T cell receptor beta chains were read from a single sample in a study of blood T cell repertoires in COVID-19. Repertoires were generated with immunoSEQ multiplex PCR, while TCRdb's copy carries only in-frame clones and drops some. The sample includes approximately 160,000 clones, 84% of them seen just once. Material for sequencing was peripheral blood. Receptors were obtained from a woman of 80 years or more with acute or convalescent COVID-19. Each CDR3 is given with its conserved first and last residue. D genes are given only for firm matches. Part of the rows lack a size; the others show once, few, many or a class for expanded clones.

D	V	size	J	CDR3	DNA
NA	TRBV6-6	NA	TRBJ1-2	CASSLPRVNYGYTF	TGTGCCAGCAGCCTTCCGAGGGTTAACTATGGCTACACCTTC
TRBD1	TRBV28	once	TRBJ1-1	CASSLGGQGDHTEAFF	TGTGCCAGCAGTTTAGGTGGACAGGGGGATCACACTGAAGCTTTCTTT
TRBD1	TRBV2	NA	TRBJ2-2	CASRLDRGGTGELFF	TGTGCCAGCAGGTTGGACAGGGGTGGGACCGGGGAGCTGTTTTTT
NA	TRBV28	NA	TRBJ2-3	CASLRRDTQYF	TGTGCCAGCCTGCGGCGCGATACGCAGTATTTT
NA	TRBV11-2	NA	TRBJ2-2	CASSRGFRGTGELFF	TGTGCCAGCAGCAGAGGATTTAGGGGCACCGGGGAGCTGTTTTTT
TRBD1	TRBV28	NA	TRBJ1-2	CASRKTGGSGYTF	TGTGCCAGCAGAAAGACAGGGGGCTCTGGCTACACCTTC
NA	TRBV27	NA	TRBJ1-6	CASSFTTGNSPLHF	TGTGCCAGCAGTTTCACGACAGGAAATTCACCCCTCCACTTT
NA	TRBV11-2	NA	TRBJ1-1	CASSLTGGGNEAFF	TGTGCCAGCAGCCTGACAGGTGGAGGAAATGAAGCTTTCTTT
NA	TRBV25-1	NA	TRBJ1-6	CASSETRTPGNSPLHF	TGTGCCAGCAGTGAAACGAGGACTCCTGGTAATTCACCCCTCCACTTT
TRBD1	TRBV3-1/TRBV3-2	NA	TRBJ1-2	CASSQDYGTEDYGYTF	TGTGCCAGCAGCCAAGATTATGGGACAGAGGACTATGGCTACACCTTC
TRBD1	TRBV27	few	TRBJ2-7	CASSTGGGYEQYF	TGTGCCAGCAGTACAGGGGGCGGCTACGAGCAGTACTTC
NA	TRBV28	NA	TRBJ2-2	CASSVSQSYLGTGELFF	TGTGCCAGCAGCGTCTCCCAGAGCTACTTGGGCACCGGGGAGTTGTTTTTT
TRBD1	TRBV7-9	NA	TRBJ2-3	CASSLTGGKTDTQYF	TGTGCCAGCAGCTTGACAGGGGGTAAGACAGATACGCAGTATTTT
NA	TRBV6-5	NA	TRBJ1-3	CASSSVQGLSGNTIYF	TGTGCCAGCAGTTCCGTGCAGGGCCTCTCTGGAAACACCATATATTTT
NA	TRBV6-5	NA	TRBJ2-3	CASSPIRGDTQYF	TGTGCCAGCAGCCCCATCCGGGGAGATACGCAGTATTTT
TRBD1	TRBV7-3	NA	TRBJ1-1	CASSATGSPMNTEAFF	TGTGCCAGCAGCGCGACAGGGAGTCCCATGAACACTGAAGCTTTCTTT
TRBD1	TRBV18	NA	TRBJ2-4	CASSTRQGAGIQYF	TGTGCCAGCTCTACTAGACAGGGGGCCGGGATTCAGTACTTC
NA	TRBV28	few	TRBJ2-7	CASSSFPDEQYF	TGTGCCAGCAGTTCCTTCCCGGACGAGCAGTACTTC
NA	TRBV27	few	TRBJ1-2	CASRDGGSGYGYTF	TGTGCCAGCAGGGATGGGGGGAGTGGCTATGGCTACACCTTC
TRBD1	TRBV10-2	few	TRBJ1-5	CASSEIGTGVSNQPQHF	TGCGCCAGCAGTGAGATCGGGACAGGGGTTAGCAATCAGCCCCAGCATTTT
NA	TRBV7-9	NA	TRBJ2-4	CASSLSGRSDIQYF	TGTGCCAGCAGCTTATCAGGGCGATCGGACATTCAGTACTTC
NA	TRBV29-1	NA	TRBJ1-2	CSVEWFRNYGYTF	TGCAGCGTTGAATGGTTCAGGAACTATGGCTACACCTTC
TRBD2	TRBV5-1	NA	TRBJ2-1	CASSSGLAGPLRSSYNEQFF	TGCGCCAGCAGCTCCGGACTAGCGGGGCCTCTAAGGAGCTCCTACAATGAGCAGTTCTTC
TRBD1	TRBV29-1	NA	TRBJ1-1	CSVVGQANTEAFF	TGCAGCGTTGTTGGACAGGCTAACACTGAAGCTTTCTTT
NA	TRBV24-1	NA	TRBJ1-4	CATTTTGRPTNEKLFF	TGTGCCACTACGACCACAGGTAGACCAACTAATGAAAAACTGTTTTTT
NA	TRBV7-2	NA	TRBJ1-3	CASSPKLGNTIYF	TGTGCCAGCAGCCCCAAACTTGGAAACACCATATATTTT
TRBD1	TRBV3-1/TRBV3-2	once	TRBJ1-1	CASSQEGRGKKAFF	TGTGCCAGCAGCCAAGAAGGCAGGGGGAAGAAGGCTTTCTTT
NA	TRBV4-1	NA	TRBJ2-5	CASSQDSAAQETQYF	TGCGCCAGCAGCCAAGATTCGGCGGCCCAAGAGACCCAGTACTTC
TRBD1	TRBV6-5	many	TRBJ1-5	CASSYSGTVEQPQHF	TGTGCCAGCAGTTATTCCGGGACAGTGGAACAGCCCCAGCATTTT